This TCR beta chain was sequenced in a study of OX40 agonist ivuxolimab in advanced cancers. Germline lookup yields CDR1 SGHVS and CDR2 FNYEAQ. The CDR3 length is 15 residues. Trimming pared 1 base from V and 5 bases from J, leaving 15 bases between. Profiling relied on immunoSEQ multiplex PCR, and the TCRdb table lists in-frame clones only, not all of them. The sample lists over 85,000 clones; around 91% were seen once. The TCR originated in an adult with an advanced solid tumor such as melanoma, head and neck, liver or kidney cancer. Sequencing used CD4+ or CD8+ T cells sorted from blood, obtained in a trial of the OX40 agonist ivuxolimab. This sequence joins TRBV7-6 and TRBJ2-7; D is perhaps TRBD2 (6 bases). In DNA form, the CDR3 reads TGTGCCAGCAGCTTAGACCGGGGGACCTCAGACGAGCAGTACTTC. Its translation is CASSLDRGTSDEQYF.